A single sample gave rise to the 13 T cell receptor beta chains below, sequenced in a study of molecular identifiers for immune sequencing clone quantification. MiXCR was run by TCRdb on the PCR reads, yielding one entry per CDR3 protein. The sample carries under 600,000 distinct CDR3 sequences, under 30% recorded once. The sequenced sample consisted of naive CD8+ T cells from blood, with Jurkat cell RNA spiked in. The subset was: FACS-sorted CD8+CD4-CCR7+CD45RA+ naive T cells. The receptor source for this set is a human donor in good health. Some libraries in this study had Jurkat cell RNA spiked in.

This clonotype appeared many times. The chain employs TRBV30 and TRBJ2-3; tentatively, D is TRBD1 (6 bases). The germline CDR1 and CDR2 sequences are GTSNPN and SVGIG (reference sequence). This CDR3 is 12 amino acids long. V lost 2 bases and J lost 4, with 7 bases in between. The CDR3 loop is CAWSYRADTQYF. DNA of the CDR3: TGTGCCTGGAGTTACAGGGCAGATACGCAGTATTTT.

CDR3 in amino acids: CAWSVIKYNEQFF. The CDR3 DNA sequence: TGTGCCTGGAGTGTCATAAAGTACAATGAGCAGTTCTTC. The V and J genes are TRBV30 and TRBJ2-1; D is unresolved. The CDR3 extends over 13 amino acids. Trimming took off 0 bases at V and 4 bases at J, with 7 bases between the two ends. Germline V gives CDR1 GTSNPN, CDR2 SVGIG (reference sequence).

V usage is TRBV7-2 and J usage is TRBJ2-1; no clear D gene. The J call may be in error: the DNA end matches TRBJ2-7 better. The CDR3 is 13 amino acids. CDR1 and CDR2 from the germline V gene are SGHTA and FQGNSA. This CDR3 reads CASSLGAYKEQYF. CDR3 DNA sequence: TGTGCCAGCAGCTTAGGAGCTTACAAAGAGCAGTACTTC.

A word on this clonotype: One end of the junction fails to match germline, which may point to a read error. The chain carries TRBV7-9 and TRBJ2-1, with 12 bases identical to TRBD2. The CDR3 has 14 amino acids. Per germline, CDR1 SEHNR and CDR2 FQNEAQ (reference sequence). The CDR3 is CASIQIRLAGDRSF. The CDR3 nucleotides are TGTGCCAGCATCCAGATTCGACTAGCGGGAGACCGAAGCTTC.

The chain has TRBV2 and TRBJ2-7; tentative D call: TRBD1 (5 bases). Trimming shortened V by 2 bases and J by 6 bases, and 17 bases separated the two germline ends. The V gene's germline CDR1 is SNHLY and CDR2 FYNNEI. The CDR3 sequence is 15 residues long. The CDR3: CASSERQGTFFEQYF. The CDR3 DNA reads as TGTGCCAGCAGTGAACGCCAGGGCACGTTCTTCGAGCAGTACTTC.

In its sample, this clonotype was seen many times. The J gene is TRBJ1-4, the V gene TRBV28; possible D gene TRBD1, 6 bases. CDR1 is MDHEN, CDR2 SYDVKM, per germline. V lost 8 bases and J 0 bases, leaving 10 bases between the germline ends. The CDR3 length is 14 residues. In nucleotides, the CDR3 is TGTGCCAGCTCGGACAGTGCAACTAATGAAAAACTGTTTTTT. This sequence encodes CASSDSATNEKLFF.

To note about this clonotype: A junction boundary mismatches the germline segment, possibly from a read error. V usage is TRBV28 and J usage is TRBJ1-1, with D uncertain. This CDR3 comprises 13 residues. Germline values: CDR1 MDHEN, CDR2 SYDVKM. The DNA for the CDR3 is TGTGCCAGCAGCTTATACCAGGAAATTGAAGCTTTCTTT. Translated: CASSLYQEIEAFF.

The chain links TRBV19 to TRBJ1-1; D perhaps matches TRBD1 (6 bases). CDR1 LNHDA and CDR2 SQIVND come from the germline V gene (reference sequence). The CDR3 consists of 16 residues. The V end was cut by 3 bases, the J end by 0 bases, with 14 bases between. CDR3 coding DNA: TGTGCCAGTAGTATCCCCGCGACAGGAATGAACACTGAAGCTTTCTTT. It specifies CASSIPATGMNTEAFF. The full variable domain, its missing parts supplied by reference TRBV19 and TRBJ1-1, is DGGITQSPKYLFRKEGQNVTLSCEQNLNHDAMYWYRQDPGQGLRLIYYSQIVNDFQKGDIAEGYSVSREKKESFPLTVTSAQKNPTAFYLCASSIPATGMNTEAFFGQGTRLTVV.

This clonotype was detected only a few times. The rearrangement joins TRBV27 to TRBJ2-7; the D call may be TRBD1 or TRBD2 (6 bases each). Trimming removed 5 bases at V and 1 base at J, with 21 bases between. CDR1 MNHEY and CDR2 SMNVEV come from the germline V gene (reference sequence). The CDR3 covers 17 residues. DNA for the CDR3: TGTGCCAGCAGTCCTAAAACAGGGACGGGGGTTTCCTACGAGCAGTACTTC. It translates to CASSPKTGTGVSYEQYF.

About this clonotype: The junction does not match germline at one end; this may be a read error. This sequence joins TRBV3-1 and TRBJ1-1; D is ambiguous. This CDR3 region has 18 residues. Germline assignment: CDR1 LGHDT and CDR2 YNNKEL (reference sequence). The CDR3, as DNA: TGTGCCAGCAGCCCGTGGCCAGGCAAAATCCATCTGGGAACTGAAGCTCTCTTT. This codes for CASSPWPGKIHLGTEALF.

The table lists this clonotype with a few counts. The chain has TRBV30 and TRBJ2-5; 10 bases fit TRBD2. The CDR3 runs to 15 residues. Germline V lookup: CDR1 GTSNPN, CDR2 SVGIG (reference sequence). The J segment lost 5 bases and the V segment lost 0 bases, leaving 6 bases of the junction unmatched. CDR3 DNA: TGTGCCTGGAGTGTAGCGGGGGGGCCGAGGGAGACCCAGTACTTC. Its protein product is CAWSVAGGPRETQYF.

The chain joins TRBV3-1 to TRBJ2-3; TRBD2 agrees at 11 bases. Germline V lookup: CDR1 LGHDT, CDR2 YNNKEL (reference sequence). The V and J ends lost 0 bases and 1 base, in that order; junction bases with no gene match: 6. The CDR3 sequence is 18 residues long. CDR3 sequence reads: CASSQDPLAGGRTDTQYF. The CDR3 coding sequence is TGTGCCAGCAGCCAAGATCCTCTAGCGGGAGGCCGCACAGATACGCAGTATTTT.

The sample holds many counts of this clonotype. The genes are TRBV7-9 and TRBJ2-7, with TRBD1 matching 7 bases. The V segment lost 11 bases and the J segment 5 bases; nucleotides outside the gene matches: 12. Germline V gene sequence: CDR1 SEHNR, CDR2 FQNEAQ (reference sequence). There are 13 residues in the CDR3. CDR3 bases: TGTGCCGGGGCGACAGGGTCCTACGACGAGCAGTACTTC. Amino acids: CAGATGSYDEQYF.